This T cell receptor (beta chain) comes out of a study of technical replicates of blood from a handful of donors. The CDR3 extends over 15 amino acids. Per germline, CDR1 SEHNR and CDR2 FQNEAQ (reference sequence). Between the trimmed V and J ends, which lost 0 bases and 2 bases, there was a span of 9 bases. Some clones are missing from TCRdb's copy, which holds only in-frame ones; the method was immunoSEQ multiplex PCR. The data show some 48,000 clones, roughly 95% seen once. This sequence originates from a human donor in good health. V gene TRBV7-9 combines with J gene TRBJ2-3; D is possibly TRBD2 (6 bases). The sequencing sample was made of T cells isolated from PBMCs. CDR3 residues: CASSLAGLPTDTQYF. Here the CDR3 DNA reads TGTGCCAGCAGCTTAGCGGGACTGCCCACAGATACGCAGTATTTT.